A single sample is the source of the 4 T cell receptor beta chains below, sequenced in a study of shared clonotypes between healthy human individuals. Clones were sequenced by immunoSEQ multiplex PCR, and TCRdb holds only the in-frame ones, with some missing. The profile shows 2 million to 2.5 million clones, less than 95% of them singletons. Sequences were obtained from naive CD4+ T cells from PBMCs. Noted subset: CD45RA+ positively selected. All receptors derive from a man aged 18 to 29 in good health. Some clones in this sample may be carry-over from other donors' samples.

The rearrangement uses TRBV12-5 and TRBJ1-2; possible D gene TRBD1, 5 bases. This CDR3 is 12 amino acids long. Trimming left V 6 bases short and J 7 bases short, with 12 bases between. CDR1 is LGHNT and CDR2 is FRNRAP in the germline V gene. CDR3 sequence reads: CASGLFGGGYTF. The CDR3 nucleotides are TGTGCTAGTGGCCTATTTGGGGGTGGCTACACCTTC.

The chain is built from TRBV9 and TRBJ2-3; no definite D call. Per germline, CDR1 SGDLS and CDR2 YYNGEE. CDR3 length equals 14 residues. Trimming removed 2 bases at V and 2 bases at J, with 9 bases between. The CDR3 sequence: CASSVQLNTDTQYF. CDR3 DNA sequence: TGTGCCAGCAGCGTCCAGCTTAACACAGATACGCAGTATTTT.

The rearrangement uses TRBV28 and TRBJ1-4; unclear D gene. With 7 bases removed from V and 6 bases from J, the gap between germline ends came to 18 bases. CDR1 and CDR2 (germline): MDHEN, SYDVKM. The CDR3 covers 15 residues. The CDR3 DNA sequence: TGTGCCAGCACTTCCTCCGGGATTGGGGATGAAAAACTGTTTTTT. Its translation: CASTSSGIGDEKLFF.

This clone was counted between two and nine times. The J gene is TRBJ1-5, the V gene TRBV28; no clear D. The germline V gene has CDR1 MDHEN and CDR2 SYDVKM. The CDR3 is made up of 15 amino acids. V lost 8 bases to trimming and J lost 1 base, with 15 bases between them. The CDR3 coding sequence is TGTGCCAGCGAGGAGGCAGGAGGGAGCAATCAGCCCCAGCATTTT. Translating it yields CASEEAGGSNQPQHF.